This entry concerns a single TCR beta chain. The CDR3 extends 3 residues past the end of the read, so its final part is completed from the germline J gene. Clones were read by immunoSEQ multiplex PCR, and TCRdb kept only the in-frame ones, dropping some. Its table records approximately 39,000 clones. The sample comes from a study of T cells in women clearing cervical HPV infection. In germline, CDR1 is KGHSH, CDR2 LQKENI. The CDR3 runs to 13 residues. The V gene lost 3 bases and the J gene lost 3 bases, with 8 bases spanning the gap. Sequenced input: blood buffy coat. The rearrangement links TRBV18 to TRBJ1-1; no clear D. The clonotype was recovered from a woman between 18 and 70 years old with a cervical HPV16 infection that either progressed to CIN3+ or cleared (not recorded which). Partial CDR3 DNA: TGTGCCAGCTCACCTCCGGCGGACACTGAA. Translated: CASSPPADTE. In full, the CDR3 is CASSPPADTEAFF.